One TCR beta chain is described in this entry. Its recognized antigen is unknown. No base qualities exist here, and no much larger clone lies one base off it. The sample originates from a study of blood T cell repertoires in COVID-19 (TCRdb year 2020). Regarding the research as a whole: Collaborator samples came from the United States, Italy and Spain and covered acute and convalescent phases of COVID-19. The prospective study material was composed of cDNA or gDNA derived from T cells, B-cell-depleted T cells, or PBMCs. Deeply sampled blood TCRbeta repertoires from subjects exposed to, actively infected with, or recovered from COVID-19 were included in the dataset. The repertoires were released in a freely available public database meant as a resource for research on the immune response to SARS-CoV-2. Samples came from the ongoing ImmuneRACE study (first 160 participants) plus 1,254 subjects from 6 global collaborators. A de-identified subject ID, COVID-19 status, age in years and sex were almost always included in the sample metadata. HLA class I and class II types, where available, came from metadata supplied by the sample provider rather than from assay-based typing. Study-wide findings and limitations: Clinical and demographic metadata were provided uncurated, with the amount varying by source and participant.

At one collaborating source in Seattle, patients were enrolled during active infection and were followed longitudinally through the course of disease. Collaborating institutions collected whole blood in K2EDTA tubes following their own protocols. Collaborator samples were shipped for TCRbeta analysis as frozen whole blood, isolated PBMCs, or DNA extracted from either sample type. The immunoSEQ Assay, a bias-controlled multiplex PCR, was used to amplify TCRbeta CDR3 regions from genomic DNA. Per the source publication's procedure: Nucleated cell counts per sample were estimated from amplification of reference gene primers within the assay. Sequence reads were collapsed and filtered to measure the absolute abundance of every unique TCRbeta CDR3 rearrangement. For each sample, productive Simpson clonality was calculated as the square root of Simpson's diversity index across productive rearrangements. This is the immuneACCESS table as TCRdb keeps it, with only in-frame sequences that have V and J called. A part of the clones is gone; compared with another copy, unresolved V genes explain less than half, and the rest is unexplained. The V and J calls and clone size are taken from that table; D and trimming were inferred from the DNA. Across this sample there are more than 300,000 clones, with 85% to 90% seen only once. The top ten clonotypes cover 6% to 8.5% of the sample.

Sequencing was performed on peripheral blood. The clonotype originates from a woman in her sixties or seventies with COVID-19, enrolled during active disease.

Read as DNA, the sequence is TGTGCCAGCAGCCGCCAGGGTGTGGGGACCGGGGAGCTGTTTTTT. It codes for CASSRQGVGTGELFF. The rearranged segments are TRBV3-1 (or the pseudogene TRBV3-2) and TRBJ2-2; tentative D gene TRBD1, with 5 bases matching. CDR1 and CDR2 are read off the germline V gene (reference sequence) as LGHDT and YNNKEL. The junction carries 14 bases between V and J, which are trimmed by 4 bases and 5 bases respectively. Taken from cysteine to phenylalanine, the CDR3 has 15 residues. Of all the DNA, just the CDR3 is kept, 45 bases in frame from base 1.